This paragraph covers one T cell receptor (beta chain) sequence. Its matching antigen is unknown. Germline CDR1 is MDHEN and CDR2 is SYDVKM. CDR3 length: 15 residues. Trimming shortened V by 5 bases and J by 0 bases, and 11 bases separated the two germline ends. TCRdb processed the reads anew with MiXCR; each CDR3 protein has one entry. The sample includes just over 450,000 distinct CDR3 sequences, roughly 43% of them seen just once. The data stem from a study of T cell repertoires in cytomegalovirus infection. The receptor comes from a human donor in good health (CMV status not recorded). Some clones in this sample may be carry-over from other donors' samples. V and J are TRBV28 and TRBJ2-4; maybe TRBD1 (6 bases). The sample was cultured PBMCs, taken from culture after CMV antigen stimulation. The CDR3 coding sequence is TGTGCCAGCAGTACACCACAGGGAGCCAAAAACATTCAGTACTTC. Protein sequence: CASSTPQGAKNIQYF.